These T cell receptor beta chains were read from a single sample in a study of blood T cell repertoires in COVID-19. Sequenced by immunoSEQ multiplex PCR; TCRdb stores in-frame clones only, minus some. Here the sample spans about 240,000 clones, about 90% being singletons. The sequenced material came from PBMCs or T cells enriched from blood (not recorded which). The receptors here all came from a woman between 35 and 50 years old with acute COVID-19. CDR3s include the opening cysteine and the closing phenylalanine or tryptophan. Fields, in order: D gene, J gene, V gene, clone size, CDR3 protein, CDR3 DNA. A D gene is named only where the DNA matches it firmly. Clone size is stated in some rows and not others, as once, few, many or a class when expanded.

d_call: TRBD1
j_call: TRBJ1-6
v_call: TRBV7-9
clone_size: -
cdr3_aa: CASSLSPTGVNSPLHF
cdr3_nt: TGTGCCAGCAGCTTAAGTCCAACAGGGGTGAATTCACCCCTCCACTTT

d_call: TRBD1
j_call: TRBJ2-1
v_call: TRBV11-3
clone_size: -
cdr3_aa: CASSLGEAGQGANEQFF
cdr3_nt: TGTGCCAGCAGCCTAGGAGAGGCGGGACAGGGTGCCAATGAGCAGTTCTTC

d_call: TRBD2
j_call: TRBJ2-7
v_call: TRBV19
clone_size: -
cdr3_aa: CASSIGTSGSTYEQYF
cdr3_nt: TGTGCCAGTAGTATCGGGACTAGCGGGAGTACCTACGAGCAGTACTTC

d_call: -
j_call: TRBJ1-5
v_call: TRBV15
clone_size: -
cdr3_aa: CATSRDLGKSQPQHF
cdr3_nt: TGTGCCACCAGCAGAGATCTCGGGAAGAGTCAGCCCCAGCATTTT

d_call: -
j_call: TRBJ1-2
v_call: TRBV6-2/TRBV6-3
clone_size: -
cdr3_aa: CASSYGRGYTF
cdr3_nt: TGTGCCAGCAGTTACGGCAGAGGCTACACCTTC

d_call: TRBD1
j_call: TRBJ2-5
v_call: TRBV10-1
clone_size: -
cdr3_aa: CASSDFGQGGLTQYF
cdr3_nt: TGCGCCAGCAGTGACTTCGGACAGGGTGGACTGACCCAGTACTTC

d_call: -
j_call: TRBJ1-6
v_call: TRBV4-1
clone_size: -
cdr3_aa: CASSQVMGGSPLHF
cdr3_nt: TGCGCCAGCAGCCAAGTCATGGGCGGGTCACCCCTCCACTTT

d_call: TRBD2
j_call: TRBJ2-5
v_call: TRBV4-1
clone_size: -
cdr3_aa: CASSQEPGLAGGQALETQYF
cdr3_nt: TGCGCCAGCAGCCAAGAACCCGGACTAGCGGGAGGTCAAGCCCTAGAGACCCAGTACTTC

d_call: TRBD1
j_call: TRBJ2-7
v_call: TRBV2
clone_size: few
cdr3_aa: CASWDRAYEQYF
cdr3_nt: TGTGCCAGTTGGGACAGGGCCTACGAGCAGTACTTC

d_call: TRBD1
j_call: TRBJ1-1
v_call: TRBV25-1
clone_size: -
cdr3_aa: CASSVVDRDNTEAFF
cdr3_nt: TGTGCCAGCAGTGTAGTGGACAGGGATAACACTGAAGCTTTCTTT

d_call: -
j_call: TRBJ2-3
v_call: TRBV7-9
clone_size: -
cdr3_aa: CAGDADTQYF
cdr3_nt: TGTGCCGGAGACGCAGATACGCAGTATTTT

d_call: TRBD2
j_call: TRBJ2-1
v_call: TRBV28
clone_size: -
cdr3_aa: CASSSWTSGDLFF
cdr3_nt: TGTGCCAGCAGTTCTTGGACTAGCGGGGATTTGTTCTTC

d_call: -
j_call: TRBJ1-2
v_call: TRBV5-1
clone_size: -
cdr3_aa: CASSLSGNYTF
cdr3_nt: TGCGCCAGCAGCTTGTCAGGGAACTACACCTTC

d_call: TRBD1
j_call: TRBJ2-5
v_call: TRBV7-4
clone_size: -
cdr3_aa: CASSLFSDRGRADQETQYF
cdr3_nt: TGTGCCAGCAGCTTATTTTCGGACAGGGGGCGGGCGGACCAAGAGACCCAGTACTTC

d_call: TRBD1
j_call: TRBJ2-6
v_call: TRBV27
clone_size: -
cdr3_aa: CASSPGQGVSGANVLTF
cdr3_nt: TGTGCCAGCAGTCCGGGACAGGGAGTCTCTGGGGCCAACGTCCTGACTTTC

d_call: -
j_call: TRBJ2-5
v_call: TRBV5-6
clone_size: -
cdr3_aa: CASSTNSGGETQYF
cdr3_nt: TGTGCCAGCAGCACGAATTCCGGCGGGGAGACCCAGTACTTC

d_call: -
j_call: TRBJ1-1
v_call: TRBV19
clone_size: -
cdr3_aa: CASNWRENTEAFF
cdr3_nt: TGTGCCAGTAATTGGCGGGAGAACACTGAAGCTTTCTTT

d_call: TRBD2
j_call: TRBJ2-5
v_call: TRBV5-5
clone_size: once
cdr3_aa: CASSPPLGGVETQYF
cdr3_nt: TGTGCCAGCAGCCCCCCTTTGGGGGGGGTAGAGACCCAGTACTTC

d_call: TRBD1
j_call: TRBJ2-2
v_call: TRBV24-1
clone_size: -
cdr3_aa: CATKGQGLAGELFF
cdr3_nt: TGTGCCACGAAAGGACAGGGACTTGCGGGGGAGCTGTTTTTT

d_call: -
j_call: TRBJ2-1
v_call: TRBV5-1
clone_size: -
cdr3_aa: CASRAAEFSYNEQFF
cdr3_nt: TGCGCCAGCAGGGCGGCGGAGTTCTCCTACAATGAGCAGTTCTTC

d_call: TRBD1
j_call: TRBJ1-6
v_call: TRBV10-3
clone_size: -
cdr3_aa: CAISDPGQGYSYNSPLHF
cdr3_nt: TGTGCCATCAGTGACCCGGGACAGGGGTACTCCTATAATTCACCCCTCCACTTT

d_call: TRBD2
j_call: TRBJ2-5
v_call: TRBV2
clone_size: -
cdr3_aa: CASRALAGGKETQYF
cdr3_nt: TGTGCCAGCAGAGCTCTAGCGGGAGGTAAAGAGACCCAGTACTTC

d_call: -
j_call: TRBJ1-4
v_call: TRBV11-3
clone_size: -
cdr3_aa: CASSENRVSNEKLFF
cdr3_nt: TGTGCCAGCAGCGAGAACAGGGTGTCTAATGAAAAACTGTTTTTT

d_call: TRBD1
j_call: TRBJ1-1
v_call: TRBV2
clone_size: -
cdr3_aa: CASSGDSNTEAFF
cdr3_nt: TGTGCCAGCAGCGGGGACAGTAACACTGAAGCTTTCTTT

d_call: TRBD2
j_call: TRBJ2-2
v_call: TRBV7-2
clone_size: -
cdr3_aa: CASSREAGELFF
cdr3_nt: TGTGCCAGCAGCCGGGAGGCCGGGGAGCTGTTTTTT

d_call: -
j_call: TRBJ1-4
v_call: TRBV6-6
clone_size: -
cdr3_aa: CASSNRQETEKLFF
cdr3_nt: TGTGCCAGCAGTAACCGACAGGAGACTGAAAAACTGTTTTTT

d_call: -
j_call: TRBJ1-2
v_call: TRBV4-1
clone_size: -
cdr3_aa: CASSQGPAGLAYGYTF
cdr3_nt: TGCGCCAGCAGCCAAGGGCCGGCGGGGCTCGCCTATGGCTACACCTTC